These 30 T cell receptor beta chains originate from one sample sequenced in a study of T cells in Graves' hyperthyroidism and ophthalmopathy. RNA transcripts were the template for amplifying TCR beta CDR3 regions. When the TCR CDR3 underwent first-round RT-PCR, the HTBI primer set was used. TCRdb independently ran MiXCR on the multiplex PCR reads; one entry per CDR3 protein. The sample consists of about 350,000 distinct CDR3 sequences, approximately 15% of them appearing once. Sequenced: blood. The receptors were gathered from a woman in her 30s with Graves' hyperthyroidism.

The chain employs TRBV20-1 and TRBJ2-7, with D perhaps matching TRBD1 or TRBD2 (6 bases each). Trimming stripped 0 bases from V and 7 bases from J, with 19 bases between. This CDR3 spans 15 amino acids. Germline lookup yields CDR1 DFQATT and CDR2 SNEGSKA (reference sequence). CDR3: CSAREGGQGYGEQYF. DNA for the CDR3: TGCAGTGCTAGAGAAGGGGGGCAGGGCTACGGTGAGCAGTACTTC.

The V gene is TRBV6-5, the J gene TRBJ1-5, with no clear D. Trimming took off 3 bases at V and 4 bases at J, with 7 bases between the two ends. The CDR3 runs 13 residues. The V gene's germline CDR1 is MNHEY and CDR2 SVGAGI. The CDR3 nucleotides read TGTGCCAGCAGTTATCAGATAAATCAGCCCCAGCATTTT. Encoded protein: CASSYQINQPQHF.

This clonotype appeared a few times. The chain has TRBV19 and TRBJ2-5; maybe TRBD2 (5 bases). V gave up 5 bases and J gave up 5 bases, with 12 bases separating them. The CDR3 extends over 13 amino acids. Germline lookup yields CDR1 LNHDA and CDR2 SQIVND (reference sequence). CDR3 coding DNA: TGTGCCAGTAGTCCACGACTAAGGGAGACCCAGTACTTC. Its protein product is CASSPRLRETQYF.

This chain joins TRBV3-1 and TRBJ2-5; 10 bases are a match to TRBD2. With 3 bases clipped from V and 1 base from J, the junction kept 11 bases outside the gene matches. Germline lookup yields CDR1 LGHDT and CDR2 YNNKEL (reference sequence). This CDR3 has 18 residues. This CDR3 reads CASSQPLGASGSQETQYF. CDR3 DNA sequence: TGTGCCAGCAGCCAGCCCCTCGGGGCTAGCGGGAGCCAAGAGACCCAGTACTTC.

The chain links TRBV28 to TRBJ2-2; 11 bases align to TRBD2. CDR3 length: 16 amino acids. V lost 6 bases to trimming and J lost 3 bases; unmatched junction nucleotides: 6. Germline V lookup: CDR1 MDHEN, CDR2 SYDVKM. The CDR3 coding sequence is TGTGCCAGCAGCTTTCAACTAGCGGGAGACACCGGGGAGCTGTTTTTT. Encoded protein: CASSFQLAGDTGELFF.

The chain combines TRBV28 with TRBJ2-5, with 15 bases that match TRBD2. Germline CDR1 MDHEN, CDR2 SYDVKM. This CDR3 comprises 19 residues. V lost 1 base and J lost 4; bases outside the gene matches: 10. CDR3 loop: CASSLYLGLAGGGPETQYF. The CDR3 DNA reads as TGTGCCAGCAGTTTATACTTGGGACTAGCGGGAGGAGGGCCAGAGACCCAGTACTTC.

This clonotype has more than one count but fewer than ten. The CDR3 DNA reads TGTGCCAGCAGTGGGGCCAGTCACTATGGCTACACCTTC. Its protein is CASSGASHYGYTF. The chain uses TRBV27 and TRBJ1-2; TRBD1 might be the D (5 bases). This CDR3 is built from 13 residues. In germline, CDR1 is MNHEY, CDR2 SMNVEV (reference sequence). The germline V and J ends were trimmed by 5 bases and 3 bases, with 10 bases remaining between them.

This clonotype has ten or more counts. The rearrangement links TRBV24-1 to TRBJ2-1, with 11 positions matching TRBD2. The germline V gene encodes CDR1 KGHDR and CDR2 SFDVKD. The CDR3 totals 15 residues. J lost 6 bases, V lost 4 bases, and 4 bases had no gene match. This CDR3 reads CATSESGLAANEQFF. The CDR3 DNA is TGTGCCACCAGTGAATCGGGACTAGCGGCCAATGAGCAGTTCTTC.

The genes are TRBV18 and TRBJ1-5, with D perhaps matching TRBD1 (6 bases). Germline V CDR1 and CDR2: KGHSH, LQKENI. V lost 3 bases and J 3 bases, leaving 12 bases between the germline ends. The CDR3 is made up of 15 amino acids. CDR3 loop: CASSPAGAVNQPQHF. CDR3 in DNA: TGTGCCAGCTCACCTGCAGGGGCCGTCAATCAGCCCCAGCATTTT.

To note about this clonotype: Given a much more abundant clone one base away, this may be a read error. In DNA, the CDR3 is TGTGCCGGCAGGTATCGATGGCCTGAAGCTTTCTTT. Its protein is CAGRYRWPEAFF. The chain uses TRBV2 and TRBJ1-1; D is ambiguous. The CDR3 is 12 amino acids. CDR1 SNHLY and CDR2 FYNNEI come from the germline V gene. Combining the CDR3 with reference TRBV2 and TRBJ1-1 gives the whole variable domain EPEVTQTPSHQVTQMGQEVILRCVPISNHLYFYWYRQILGQKVEFLVSFYNNEISEKSEIFDDQFSVERPDGSNFTLKIRSTKLEDSAMYFCAGRYRWPEAFFGQGTRLTVV.

The chain couples TRBV6-1 to TRBJ1-3, with unresolved D. The CDR3 runs to 16 residues. V was cut by 3 bases and J by 1 base, with 13 bases left in between. The germline V gene has CDR1 MNHNS and CDR2 SASEGT. CDR3 loop: CASSDGAGVSGNTIYF. As DNA, the CDR3 is TGTGCCAGCAGTGATGGCGCCGGGGTTTCTGGAAACACCATATATTTT.

The gene calls are TRBV10-1 and TRBJ2-2; D is ambiguous. CDR3 size: 16 residues. The V and J ends lost 0 bases and 2 bases respectively, with 10 bases between them. Germline values: CDR1 WNHNN, CDR2 SYGVQD (reference sequence). The CDR3 spells CASSESLLGNTGELFF. The CDR3 nucleotides are TGCGCCAGCAGTGAGTCCCTCCTAGGAAACACCGGGGAGCTGTTTTTT.

This clonotype was seen repeatedly, ten times or more. This may be a read error: a much more frequent sequence differs by one nucleotide. This chain links TRBV7-9 with TRBJ2-1, with D hard to call. The CDR3 covers 11 residues. Germline CDR1 SEHNR, CDR2 FQNEAQ (reference sequence). The CDR3: CASSSYDEQFF. The CDR3 coding sequence is TGTGCCAGCAGCTCCTACGATGAGCAGTTCTTC.

This clonotype came up many times. The chain employs TRBV28 and TRBJ2-7; D is possibly TRBD1 or TRBD2 (5 bases each). V lost 3 bases and J 6 bases, leaving 15 bases between the germline ends. Germline CDR1 is MDHEN and CDR2 is SYDVKM. This CDR3 region has 14 residues. The DNA for the CDR3 is TGTGCCAGCAGTTTTGTTACGGGGCGCGGCGAGCAGTACTTC. Protein: CASSFVTGRGEQYF.

This clonotype was counted many times. V is TRBV9 and J is TRBJ2-3; the match to TRBD1 covers 7 bases. The J segment lost 5 bases and the V segment lost 4 bases, leaving 16 bases of the junction unmatched. CDR1 and CDR2 from the germline V gene are SGDLS and YYNGEE. The CDR3 runs to 17 residues. CDR3 in amino acids: CASSPEPFTGDGDTQYF. In DNA form, the CDR3 reads TGTGCCAGCAGCCCCGAACCCTTCACAGGGGATGGAGATACGCAGTATTTT.

There are many counts of this clonotype. The J gene is TRBJ2-5, the V gene TRBV15, with unresolved D. CDR1 LNHNV and CDR2 YYDKDF come from the germline V gene (reference sequence). V lost 0 bases to trimming and J lost 4 bases, with 3 bases between them. The CDR3 extends over 12 amino acids. The CDR3 sequence is CATSREGETQYF. CDR3 bases: TGTGCCACCAGCAGAGAGGGAGAGACCCAGTACTTC.

The V and J genes are TRBV24-1 and TRBJ1-3, with 9 bases fitting TRBD1. Germline CDR1 KGHDR, CDR2 SFDVKD. This CDR3 has 15 amino acids. Losses at the gene ends were 3 bases for V and 4 bases for J; bases not matched to a gene: 3. CDR3 in amino acids: CATSDAGTGGNTIYF. The CDR3 DNA reads TGTGCCACCAGTGATGCCGGGACAGGGGGAAACACCATATATTTT.

This clonotype has only a few counts. The gene calls are TRBV20-1 and TRBJ2-1; 7 bases map to TRBD2. The germline CDR1 and CDR2 sequences are DFQATT and SNEGSKA (reference sequence). J lost 8 bases, V lost 5 bases, and 18 bases had no gene match. The CDR3 spans 16 residues. CDR3 nucleotides: TGCAGTGCTCATCCTCGGGACTACGCTTTTGGGGATGAGCAGTTCTTC. This gives the protein CSAHPRDYAFGDEQFF.

This clonotype was detected many times. The J gene is TRBJ1-4, the V gene TRBV7-2; TRBD1 matches at 7 bases. The germline CDR1 and CDR2 sequences are SGHTA and FQGNSA. The CDR3 contains 15 residues. Germline trimming cut 5 bases from V and 6 bases from J; bases unmatched to any gene: 9. The DNA of the CDR3 is TGTGCCAGCAGCCGAGACAGGGTGACGTATGAAAAACTGTTTTTT. This sequence encodes CASSRDRVTYEKLFF. The full variable domain, rest sourced from reference TRBV7-2 and TRBJ1-4, is GAGVSQSPSNKVTEKGKDVELRCDPISGHTALYWYRQSLGQGLEFLIYFQGNSAPDKSGLPSDRFSAERTGGSVSTLTIQRTQQEDSAVYLCASSRDRVTYEKLFFGSGTQLSVL.

This clonotype was counted a few times. The chain links TRBV20-1 to TRBJ2-7; 15 nucleotides agree with TRBD2. Per germline, CDR1 DFQATT and CDR2 SNEGSKA (reference sequence). Trimming cost V 4 bases and J 3 bases; bases outside gene matches: 4. The CDR3 is made up of 15 amino acids. The CDR3 protein is CSAKGLAGGLYEQYF. CDR3 coding DNA: TGCAGTGCTAAGGGACTAGCGGGAGGCCTCTACGAGCAGTACTTC.

At least ten counts were recorded for this clonotype. CDR3 bases: TGTGCCATCAGTGAGTTCCCTGGGACCTCCAAGACCTCCTACGAGCAGTACTTC. It specifies CAISEFPGTSKTSYEQYF. This chain joins TRBV10-3 and TRBJ2-7, with D perhaps matching TRBD1 or TRBD2 (5 bases each). The CDR3 loop spans 18 amino acids. Germline assignment: CDR1 ENHRY and CDR2 SYGVKD. V dropped 1 base and J dropped 0 bases, with 19 bases sitting between them.

This clonotype has just a few counts. V and J are TRBV14 and TRBJ2-1, with 12 bases that match TRBD2. Germline CDR1 reads SGHDN; CDR2 reads FVKESK. V shed 3 bases, J shed 10 bases, and the junction held 7 bases outside the gene matches. The length of the CDR3 is 15 residues. The CDR3 protein is CASSQTSGSLREQFF. As DNA, the CDR3 is TGTGCCAGCAGCCAGACTAGCGGGAGCCTGCGGGAGCAGTTCTTC.

The chain couples TRBV18 to TRBJ1-5; D is ambiguous. This CDR3 is built from 13 residues. Germline V lookup: CDR1 KGHSH, CDR2 LQKENI. V lost 2 bases and J 5 bases, leaving 7 bases between the germline ends. Written as DNA, the CDR3 is TGTGCCAGCTCACCAGGGGTTGATCAGCCCCAGCATTTT. Its translation: CASSPGVDQPQHF. Using reference TRBV18 and TRBJ1-5 for the parts outside the CDR3, the full variable domain is NAGVMQNPRHLVRRRGQEARLRCSPMKGHSHVYWYRQLPEEGLKFMVYLQKENIIDESGMPKERFSAEFPKEGPSILRIQQVVRGDSAAYFCASSPGVDQPQHFGDGTRLSIL.

The table lists this clonotype with many counts. The chain carries TRBV7-2 and TRBJ2-1; possible D gene TRBD1, 5 bases. The CDR3 extends over 17 amino acids. Germline CDR1 reads SGHTA; CDR2 reads FQGNSA. The V end lost 9 bases, the J end lost 1 base, and 22 bases lay between the germline ends. The CDR3 region has the DNA TGTGCCAGTACAAAGATGGGGCAGGGTGGGTCCTACAATGAGCAGTTCTTC. Its protein product is CASTKMGQGGSYNEQFF.

The chain employs TRBV4-1 and TRBJ2-7, with 12 bases aligning to TRBD1. This CDR3 region has 16 residues. Germline assignment: CDR1 MGHRA and CDR2 YSYEKL. Trimming cost V 6 bases and J 5 bases; bases outside gene matches: 11. CDR3 in amino acids: CASSLPPGQGADEQYF. CDR3 bases: TGCGCCAGCAGTCTTCCTCCGGGACAGGGGGCCGACGAGCAGTACTTC.

This chain links TRBV7-9 with TRBJ2-2, with 9 bases aligning to TRBD1. Germline V lookup: CDR1 SEHNR, CDR2 FQNEAQ (reference sequence). V lost 6 bases and J lost 4; bases outside the gene matches: 6. This CDR3 comprises 15 residues. The CDR3 DNA sequence: TGTGCCAGCAGGGCGACAGGGGGGGCCACCGGGGAGCTGTTTTTT. It translates to CASRATGGATGELFF.

This clonotype was counted at least ten times. The chain recombines TRBV24-1 with TRBJ2-1; TRBD2 agrees at 7 bases. Trimming at V came to 4 bases and at J to 6 bases, leaving 5 bases not matched to a gene. This CDR3 has 14 amino acids. Germline V gene lookup returns CDR1 KGHDR and CDR2 SFDVKD. Written as DNA, the CDR3 is TGTGCCACCAGTGACCCCGGGACTATCAATGAGCAGTTCTTC. It codes for CATSDPGTINEQFF.

This clonotype was seen many times. CDR3 amino acids: CASSLGAGLNTEAFF. The CDR3 bases are TGTGCCAGCTCCTTAGGGGCGGGATTGAACACTGAAGCTTTCTTT. This chain uses TRBV27 with TRBJ1-1; a weak D match, TRBD1 (5 bases). Trimming removed 8 bases from V and 0 bases from J, with 16 bases in between. CDR1 and CDR2 from the germline V gene are MNHEY and SMNVEV (reference sequence). The CDR3 runs to 15 residues.

The gene calls are TRBV25-1 and TRBJ2-1; D is ambiguous. Germline CDR1 MGHDK, CDR2 SYGVNS. The germline V and J ends were trimmed by 2 bases and 3 bases, with 8 bases remaining between them. The CDR3 runs to 14 residues. The CDR3 DNA sequence: TGTGCCAGCAGTGAAGCACGAAACTACAATGAGCAGTTCTTC. Its protein is CASSEARNYNEQFF.

This clonotype was seen ten or more times. The chain joins TRBV6-2 or TRBV6-3 to TRBJ2-5, with 7 bases lining up with TRBD1. The CDR3 contains 15 residues. Trimming took 7 bases from V and 5 from J; bases not matched to a gene: 13. Germline V gene lookup returns CDR1 MNHEY and CDR2 SVGEGT. This CDR3 is CASTHRGLAYETQYF. As DNA, the CDR3 is TGTGCCAGCACCCACAGGGGCCTAGCATATGAGACCCAGTACTTC.